The 16 T cell receptor beta chains in this list originate from one sample, sequenced in a study of blood T cell repertoires in COVID-19. The table came from immunoSEQ multiplex PCR; TCRdb's copy has only in-frame clones and leaves some out. The data contain hundreds of thousands of clones, 88% of them seen just once; the ten biggest clones take up about 3%. Sequencing was carried out using PBMCs or T cells enriched from blood (not recorded which). These receptors were collected from a woman aged 50 to 65 who had recovered from COVID-19.

The chain couples TRBV19 to TRBJ2-3; 8 nucleotides match TRBD2. The junction had 6 bases not matched to a gene; V was cut back by 3 bases and J by 4 bases. The CDR3 totals 15 residues. CDR1 and CDR2 (germline): LNHDA, SQIVND (reference sequence). This chain's CDR3 is CASSIGGATSDTQYF. DNA for the CDR3: TGTGCCAGTAGTATCGGGGGGGCGACATCAGATACGCAGTATTTT.

The chain couples TRBV18 to TRBJ1-5, with 7 bases aligning to TRBD1. Germline V gives CDR1 KGHSH, CDR2 LQKENI. The trim removed 5 bases at V and 6 bases at J, leaving 7 bases unmatched. This CDR3 has 14 residues. Here the CDR3 reads CASSYQGDPQPQHF. CDR3 bases: TGTGCCAGCTCATATCAGGGGGACCCTCAGCCCCAGCATTTT.

This sequence joins TRBV9 and TRBJ1-1, with D possibly matching TRBD1 (5 bases). The CDR3 is 16 amino acids. Trimming cost V 0 bases and J 6 bases, with 18 bases left between them. The germline gives CDR1 SGDLS, CDR2 YYNGEE. CDR3 DNA: TGTGCCAGCAGCGTAGCTGGGCAGGGAAGTCGGGCTGAAGCTTTCTTT. It encodes CASSVAGQGSRAEAFF. The full variable domain, rest sourced from reference TRBV9 and TRBJ1-1, is DSGVTQTPKHLITATGQRVTLRCSPRSGDLSVYWYQQSLDQGLQFLIQYYNGEERAKGNILERFSAQQFPDLHSELNLSSLELGDSALYFCASSVAGQGSRAEAFFGQGTRLTVV.

This chain links TRBV28 with TRBJ2-7, with a tentative D call TRBD1 (5 bases). CDR3 length equals 14 residues. The V gene lost 3 bases and the J gene lost 1 base, with 10 bases spanning the gap. Germline V lookup: CDR1 MDHEN, CDR2 SYDVKM. Here the CDR3 reads CASSFPDSSYEQYF. For the CDR3, the DNA is TGTGCCAGCAGTTTCCCAGACAGTTCCTACGAGCAGTACTTC.

This chain uses TRBV20-1 with TRBJ1-2; unclear D gene. V lost 3 bases, J lost 6 bases, and 14 bases lay in between. Germline values: CDR1 DFQATT, CDR2 SNEGSKA (reference sequence). CDR3 length equals 13 residues. The CDR3 reads CSASLSTTDGYTF. In DNA form, the CDR3 reads TGCAGTGCTAGTCTTTCGACAACCGATGGCTACACCTTC.

This clone came up once. The rearrangement links TRBV2 to TRBJ1-2; no clear D gene. Trimming removed 3 bases from V and 4 bases from J, with 9 bases in between. The CDR3 loop spans 13 amino acids. Germline CDR1 is SNHLY and CDR2 is FYNNEI. The CDR3, as DNA: TGTGCCAGCAGTGACGACATGGGCTATGGCTACACCTTC. Translating it yields CASSDDMGYGYTF.

For this clone: The identical CDR3 is also encoded by other nucleotide sequences in the sample. This chain links TRBV28 with TRBJ2-7; TRBD2 agrees at 13 bases. The CDR3 has 15 residues. The V and J ends lost 2 bases and 7 bases, in that order; junction bases with no gene match: 5. Germline V CDR1 and CDR2: MDHEN, SYDVKM. The CDR3 is CASSLGLAGVGEQYF. CDR3 in DNA: TGTGCCAGCAGTTTAGGACTAGCGGGAGTCGGAGAGCAGTACTTC.

In its sample, this clone was seen a few times. The rearrangement links TRBV28 to TRBJ2-1, with 7 positions matching TRBD2. The CDR3 has 15 residues. With 4 bases clipped from V and 5 bases from J, the junction kept 8 bases outside the gene matches. Germline lookup yields CDR1 MDHEN and CDR2 SYDVKM. The CDR3 is CASSSPGRANNEQFF. As DNA, the CDR3 is TGTGCCAGCAGTTCCCCTGGGAGGGCCAACAATGAGCAGTTCTTC.

The CDR3, as DNA: TGTGCCAGCAGCCAAGGGACTAGCGGGGGAGGTCGGGATACGCAGTATTTT. Its translation: CASSQGTSGGGRDTQYF. The V and J genes are TRBV4-2 and TRBJ2-3; TRBD2 agrees at 13 bases. The CDR3 covers 17 residues. The germline V gene has CDR1 LGHNA and CDR2 YNFKEQ. After removal of 1 base from V and 6 bases from J, the junction contained 7 bases not matched to a gene.

The chain is built from TRBV7-3 and TRBJ2-2; 9 bases are a match to TRBD1. The CDR3 is 15 residues long. J gave up 5 bases and V 5 bases, and 6 bases lay outside the gene matches. Germline loops: CDR1 SGHTA, CDR2 FQGTGA. CDR3 DNA: TGTGCCAGCAGCCGGGACAGGGTCACGACCGGGGAGCTGTTTTTT. It codes for CASSRDRVTTGELFF. Full variable domain (missing parts from reference TRBV7-3 and TRBJ2-2): GAGVSQTPSNKVTEKGKYVELRCDPISGHTALYWYRQSLGQGPEFLIYFQGTGAADDSGLPNDRFFAVRPEGSVSTLKIQRTERGDSAVYLCASSRDRVTTGELFFGEGSRLTVL.

V and J are TRBV4-2 and TRBJ2-3; TRBD2 aligns across 11 bases. Per the germline V gene, CDR1 is LGHNA and CDR2 is YNFKEQ. This CDR3 is built from 18 residues. J gave up 0 bases and V 4 bases, and 9 bases lay outside the gene matches. The CDR3 sequence is CASSLAIRLAGSTDTQYF. As DNA, the CDR3 is TGTGCCAGCAGCCTAGCCATCAGACTAGCGGGGAGCACAGATACGCAGTATTTT.

The chain is built from TRBV30 and TRBJ2-5; TRBD1 might be the D (5 bases). Trimming took 8 bases from V and 5 from J, leaving 15 bases between them. CDR1 GTSNPN and CDR2 SVGIG come from the germline V gene (reference sequence). This CDR3 spans 12 amino acids. CDR3 in amino acids: CAMDTGDETQYF. The CDR3 DNA reads TGTGCCATGGACACAGGAGACGAGACCCAGTACTTC. Supplemented by reference TRBV30 and TRBJ2-5, the full variable domain reads SQTIHQWPATLVQPVGSPLSLECTVEGTSNPNLYWYRQAAGRGLQLLFYSVGIGQISSEVPQNLSASRPQDRQFILSSKKLLLSDSGFYLCAMDTGDETQYFGPGTRLLVL.

CDR3 sequence reads: CASSLPPSGGAAFF. The CDR3 region has the DNA TGTGCCAGCAGTTTACCCCCCTCGGGGGGGGCAGCTTTCTTT. The chain recombines TRBV28 with TRBJ1-1; tentatively, D is TRBD1 (6 bases). Germline CDR1 is MDHEN and CDR2 is SYDVKM. The CDR3 spans 14 residues. The V end was cut by 2 bases, the J end by 10 bases, with 17 bases between.

The genes are TRBV28 and TRBJ1-1, with D possibly TRBD1 on 6 matching bases. The ends were cut back, 4 bases at V and 1 base at J, with 13 bases in the middle. The CDR3 contains 15 residues. The germline CDR1 and CDR2 sequences are MDHEN and SYDVKM. CDR3 sequence reads: CASSSRQVGNTEAFF. CDR3 nucleotides: TGTGCCAGCAGTTCGCGACAGGTAGGGAACACTGAAGCTTTCTTT.

The rearrangement uses TRBV4-3 and TRBJ1-2, with unresolved D. The CDR3 runs to 15 residues. Germline V CDR1 and CDR2: LGHNA, YSLEER. The V end lost 1 base, the J end lost 0 bases, and 9 bases lay between the germline ends. CDR3 nucleotide sequence: TGCGCCAGCAGCCAAGCGGCGGCTACTAACTATGGCTACACCTTC. Its protein product is CASSQAAATNYGYTF.

The chain couples TRBV5-1 to TRBJ2-2; the D gene is possibly TRBD1 (5 bases). The CDR3 is 18 amino acids. Trimming left V 1 base short and J 1 base short, with 17 bases between. Germline lookup yields CDR1 SGHRS and CDR2 YFSETQ. CDR3 bases: TGCGCCAGCAGCTTGACGCCCCTTGGTCAGGGGAACACCGGGGAGCTGTTTTTT. Translating it yields CASSLTPLGQGNTGELFF.